This T cell receptor beta chain was recorded in a study of beta chain features in type 1 diabetes. All of the isolated RNA was reverse transcribed, so expressed TCRB transcripts were sequenced. Method: immunoSEQ multiplex PCR; TCRdb's copy keeps in-frame clones and lacks some. In the table there are roughly 150,000 clones, around 9% of which are singletons. By way of CD45RO/CCR7/CD25/CD127/CD95/CD27, the CD4+ regulatory, stem cell-like memory, central memory and naive cells were sorted. V dropped 6 bases and J dropped 7 bases, with 12 bases sitting between them. The CDR3 sequence is 12 residues long. The germline V gene encodes CDR1 MNHNY and CDR2 SVGAGI (reference sequence). Study-wide results and limits: Across patients, naive, central memory and Treg TCRB repertoires exhibited apparently greater similarity than was observed across healthy donors. Type 1 diabetes patients showed a moderate but significant shortening of TCRB CDR3s in all four CD4+ subsets.

This clone was seen more than once but under ten times. What it binds is not known. Sequenced material: central memory CD4+ T cells from blood. The genes are TRBV6-6 and TRBJ1-2; no firm D call. This clonotype originated in a woman aged 25-40 years with type 1 diabetes. CDR3 in amino acids: CASRPTGIGYTF. CDR3 coding DNA: TGTGCCAGCAGGCCCACCGGTATTGGCTACACCTTC.